Following are 15 T cell receptor beta chains from one sample sequenced in a study of cytomegalovirus exposure and HLA in healthy donors. TCRdb's table, derived via immunoSEQ multiplex PCR, lists solely in-frame clones and lacks some. The data hold roughly 180,000 clones, with approximately 80% observed a single time. The specimen sequenced was PBMCs. Source of these receptors: a man in his late teens or twenties in good health and CMV-seropositive.

V is TRBV28 and J is TRBJ2-5; 10 nucleotides line up with TRBD2. Trimming removed 2 bases from V and 4 bases from J; junction bases left unmatched: 13. The CDR3 consists of 18 residues. CDR1 and CDR2 (germline): MDHEN, SYDVKM. For the CDR3, the DNA is TGTGCCAGCAGTTTAAGTTCCGTGGGCAGCGGGAGGGGAGAGACCCAGTACTTC. Translated, it gives CASSLSSVGSGRGETQYF.

This chain connects TRBV9 to TRBJ1-1; TRBD1 agrees at 8 bases. CDR3 length: 15 amino acids. CDR1 is SGDLS, CDR2 YYNGEE, per germline. Trimming removed 4 bases from V and 2 bases from J; junction bases left unmatched: 7. CDR3: CASSSPTGENTEAFF. Written as DNA, the CDR3 is TGTGCCAGCAGCAGCCCGACAGGGGAAAACACTGAAGCTTTCTTT. Based on the CDR3 plus reference TRBV9 and TRBJ1-1, the full variable domain is DSGVTQTPKHLITATGQRVTLRCSPRSGDLSVYWYQQSLDQGLQFLIQYYNGEERAKGNILERFSAQQFPDLHSELNLSSLELGDSALYFCASSSPTGENTEAFFGQGTRLTVV.

J is TRBJ2-1 and V is TRBV2; TRBD2 agrees at 10 bases. The ends lost 10 bases at V and 12 bases at J; junction bases unmatched: 15. This CDR3 comprises 14 residues. The germline CDR1 and CDR2 sequences are SNHLY and FYNNEI. CDR3 coding DNA: TGTGCCAACCTCGGACTAGCGGCCACCCCAGTGCAGTTCTTC. Residues: CANLGLAATPVQFF.

The CDR3, as DNA: TGTGCCTCTCTCCGACTAGCGGGCACAGATACGCAGTATTTT. As protein: CASLRLAGTDTQYF. The chain joins TRBV30 to TRBJ2-3; 9 bases align to TRBD2. The J segment lost 1 base and the V segment lost 7 bases, leaving 6 bases of the junction unmatched. Per germline, CDR1 GTSNPN and CDR2 SVGIG (reference sequence). CDR3 size: 14 residues.

This clone was counted once. The genes are TRBV11-1 and TRBJ2-6, with TRBD1 as a possible D gene (5 bases). Per germline, CDR1 SGHAT and CDR2 FQDESV (reference sequence). This CDR3 region has 16 residues. V lost 1 base and J 4 bases, leaving 11 bases between the germline ends. The CDR3 reads CASSLVWGAGANVLTF. The CDR3 DNA sequence: TGTGCCAGCAGCTTAGTGTGGGGCGCCGGGGCCAACGTCCTGACTTTC.

Notes on this clone: The limits of the CDR3 on the DNA are not certain, so only TCRdb's listed CDR3 is given. The J gene is TRBJ2-6, the V gene TRBV27; the listed D gene, TRBD2, was not tested against the DNA. The CDR3 region is 16 residues in length, termini included. Germline-derived CDR1 and CDR2 are MNHEY and SMNVEV (reference sequence). CDR3 region: CASTSAGASGANVLTF.

The chain combines TRBV27 with TRBJ2-4, with 9 positions matching TRBD1. V dropped 5 bases and J dropped 3; count of bases not matched to a gene: 8. Per germline, CDR1 MNHEY and CDR2 SMNVEV (reference sequence). This CDR3 region has 16 residues. CDR3 nucleotide sequence: TGTGCCAGCAGTCCAGGACAGGGGTTGATCAAAAACATTCAGTACTTC. This translates into CASSPGQGLIKNIQYF.

A single count supports this clone. The CDR3 bases are TGCGCCAGCAGCCCCCGACAGGGCGCGACCCAGTACTTC. It specifies CASSPRQGATQYF. The chain has TRBV4-1 and TRBJ2-5; 7 bases agree with TRBD1. This CDR3 region has 13 residues. Germline V gene lookup returns CDR1 MGHRA and CDR2 YSYEKL. Unmatched junction bases numbered 6, after V lost 4 bases and J lost 7 bases.

The rearrangement links TRBV27 to TRBJ2-7; D may be TRBD1 (6 bases). CDR3 length: 15 residues. V was pared by 0 bases and J by 5 bases, with 14 bases between. Germline V CDR1 and CDR2: MNHEY, SMNVEV (reference sequence). Here the CDR3 reads CASSLSGTGTNEQYF. DNA for the CDR3: TGTGCCAGCAGTTTATCGGGAACAGGGACGAACGAGCAGTACTTC.

This sequence joins TRBV5-1 and TRBJ2-2; TRBD2 matches 13 bases. Trimming at V came to 7 bases and at J to 8 bases, leaving 8 bases not matched to a gene. Germline CDR1 SGHRS, CDR2 YFSETQ. CDR3 size: 15 residues. The CDR3 DNA reads TGCGCCAGCCGCGGACTAGCGGGAGCTGAGGGGGAGCTGTTTTTT. Amino acids: CASRGLAGAEGELFF.

This clone was seen only once. The chain carries TRBV28 and TRBJ2-2, with 7 bases identical to TRBD1. Unmatched junction bases numbered 10, after V lost 5 bases and J lost 4 bases. Germline loops: CDR1 MDHEN, CDR2 SYDVKM. The CDR3 extends over 16 amino acids. CDR3 coding DNA: TGTGCCAGCAGTCCGGGACAGCGAGACATCACCGGGGAGCTGTTTTTT. This sequence encodes CASSPGQRDITGELFF.

The chain recombines TRBV25-1 with TRBJ2-1; weak D call: TRBD2 (5 bases). The CDR3 consists of 14 residues. The ends were cut back, 3 bases at V and 7 bases at J, with 13 bases in the middle. Germline V CDR1 and CDR2: MGHDK, SYGVNS. This chain's CDR3 is CASSDHISGNEQFF. In nucleotides, the CDR3 is TGTGCCAGCAGTGATCACATTTCGGGGAATGAGCAGTTCTTC.

The chain is built from TRBV14 and TRBJ2-2; possible D gene TRBD2, 6 bases. The CDR3 has 16 amino acids. Trimming removed 0 bases from V and 1 base from J, with 9 bases in between. Per germline, CDR1 SGHDN and CDR2 FVKESK. The CDR3 region is CASSQEVGRNTGELFF. The DNA for the CDR3 is TGTGCCAGCAGCCAAGAGGTCGGGAGGAACACCGGGGAGCTGTTTTTT.

The V call is TRBV2, the J call TRBJ2-7; D gene uncertain. Germline V gene sequence: CDR1 SNHLY, CDR2 FYNNEI. CDR3 length equals 13 residues. With 6 bases removed from V and 2 bases from J, the gap between germline ends came to 11 bases. The CDR3 nucleotides are TGTGCCAGCAGCCTTCGACAAGCCTACGAGCAGTACTTC. It specifies CASSLRQAYEQYF.

This clone was counted once. The CDR3 reads CASSFIRASTDTQYF. The CDR3 DNA reads TGTGCCAGCAGTTTCATCAGGGCGAGCACAGATACGCAGTATTTT. This sequence joins TRBV27 and TRBJ2-3, with a tentative D call TRBD1 (5 bases). V shed 3 bases and J shed 0 bases, with 10 bases lying between them. CDR3 length equals 15 residues. Per germline, CDR1 MNHEY and CDR2 SMNVEV (reference sequence).